Sequencing of this T cell receptor (beta chain) was carried out in a study of T cells after yellow fever vaccination. Notes on the study in general: Abundant bulk-population clonotypes could contaminate the FACS-sorted repertoires.

The CDR3 runs 14 residues. Germline V gene data show CDR1 as SGHTA and CDR2 as FQGTGA. V was clipped by 1 base and J by 5 bases, with 10 bases between them. This clonotype was found a few times. Its antigen remains unidentified. A single record per CDR3 protein comes from TCRdb applying MiXCR to the 5' RACE reads. The top ten clones hold 3.2% of a sample with about 220,000 distinct CDR3 sequences, approximately 3% of them seen once. The rearrangement uses TRBV7-3 and TRBJ2-3; either TRBD1 or TRBD2 may supply D (5 bases each). The sequence was collected from a young man who received the YFV17D yellow fever vaccine. The sequencing used CD4+ T cells sorted from PBMCs, collected 10 days after the yellow fever booster vaccination. CDR3 coding DNA: TGTGCCAGCAGCTTAAGTGGGGGTCTAGATACGCAGTATTTT. Protein sequence: CASSLSGGLDTQYF.